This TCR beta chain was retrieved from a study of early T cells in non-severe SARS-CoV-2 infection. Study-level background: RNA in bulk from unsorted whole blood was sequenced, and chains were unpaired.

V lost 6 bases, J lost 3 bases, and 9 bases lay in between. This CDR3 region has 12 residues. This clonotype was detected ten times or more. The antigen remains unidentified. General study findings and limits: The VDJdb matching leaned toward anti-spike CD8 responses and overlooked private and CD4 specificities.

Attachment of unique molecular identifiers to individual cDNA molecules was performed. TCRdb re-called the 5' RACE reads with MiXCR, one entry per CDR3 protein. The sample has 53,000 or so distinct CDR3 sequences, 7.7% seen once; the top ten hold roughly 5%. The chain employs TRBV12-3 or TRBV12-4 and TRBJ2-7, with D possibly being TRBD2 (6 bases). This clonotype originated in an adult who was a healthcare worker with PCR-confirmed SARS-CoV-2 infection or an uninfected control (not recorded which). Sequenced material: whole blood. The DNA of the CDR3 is TGTGCCAGCAGGGGGGGATTCTACGAGCAGTACTTC. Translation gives CASRGGFYEQYF.